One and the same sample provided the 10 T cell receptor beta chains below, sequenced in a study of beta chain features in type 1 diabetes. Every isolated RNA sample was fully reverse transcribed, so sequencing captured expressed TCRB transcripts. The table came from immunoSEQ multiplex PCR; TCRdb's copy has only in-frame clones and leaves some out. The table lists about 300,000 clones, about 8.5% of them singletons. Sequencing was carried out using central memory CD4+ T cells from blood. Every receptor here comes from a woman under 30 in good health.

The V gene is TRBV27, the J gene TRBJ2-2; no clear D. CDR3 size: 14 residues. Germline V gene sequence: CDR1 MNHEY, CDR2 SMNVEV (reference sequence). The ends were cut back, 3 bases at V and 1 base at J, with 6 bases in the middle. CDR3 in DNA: TGTGCCAGCAGTTTTTGGAGGAACACCGGGGAGCTGTTTTTT. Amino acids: CASSFWRNTGELFF.

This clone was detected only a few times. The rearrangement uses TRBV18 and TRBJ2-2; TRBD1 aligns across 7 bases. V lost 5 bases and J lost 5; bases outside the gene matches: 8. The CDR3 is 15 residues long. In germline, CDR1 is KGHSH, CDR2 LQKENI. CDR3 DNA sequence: TGTGCCAGCTCATTAAACTTACAGGGGACCGGGGAGCTGTTTTTT. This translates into CASSLNLQGTGELFF.

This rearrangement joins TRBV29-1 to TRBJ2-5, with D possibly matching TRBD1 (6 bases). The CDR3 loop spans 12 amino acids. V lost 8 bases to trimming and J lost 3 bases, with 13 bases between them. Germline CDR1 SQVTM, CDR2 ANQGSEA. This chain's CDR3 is CSYLGQKETQYF. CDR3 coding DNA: TGCAGCTACCTCGGACAGAAAGAGACCCAGTACTTC.

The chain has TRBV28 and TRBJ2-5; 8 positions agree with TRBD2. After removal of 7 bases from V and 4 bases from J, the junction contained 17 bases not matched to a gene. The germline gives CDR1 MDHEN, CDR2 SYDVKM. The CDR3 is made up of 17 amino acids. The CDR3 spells CASNSHYGRGGLETQYF. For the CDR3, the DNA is TGTGCCAGCAATTCGCACTACGGACGGGGGGGCCTAGAGACCCAGTACTTC.

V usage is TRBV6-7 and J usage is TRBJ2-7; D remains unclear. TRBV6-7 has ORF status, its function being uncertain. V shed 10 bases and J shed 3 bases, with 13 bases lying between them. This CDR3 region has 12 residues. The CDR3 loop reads CATPSRSYEQYF. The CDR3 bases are TGTGCCACCCCAAGCAGAAGCTACGAGCAGTACTTC.

CDR3 protein: CASRLQGDQPQHF. CDR3 in DNA: TGTGCCAGCAGACTCCAGGGGGATCAGCCCCAGCATTTT. The V and J genes are TRBV28 and TRBJ1-5; 7 positions agree with TRBD1. CDR1 and CDR2 (germline): MDHEN, SYDVKM. V gave up 6 bases and J gave up 5 bases; unmatched junction bases: 4. This CDR3 spans 13 amino acids.

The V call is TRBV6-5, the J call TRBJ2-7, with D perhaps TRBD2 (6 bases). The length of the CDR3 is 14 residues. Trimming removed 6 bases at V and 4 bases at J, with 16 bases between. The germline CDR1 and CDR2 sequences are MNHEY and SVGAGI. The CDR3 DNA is TGTGCCAGCAGATACAGTGCCGGGGGTTACGAGCAGTACGTC. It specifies CASRYSAGGYEQYV.

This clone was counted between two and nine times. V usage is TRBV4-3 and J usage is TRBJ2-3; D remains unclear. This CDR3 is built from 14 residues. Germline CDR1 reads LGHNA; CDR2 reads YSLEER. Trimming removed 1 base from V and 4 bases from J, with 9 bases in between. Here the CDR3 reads CASSQGAAADTQYF. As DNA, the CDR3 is TGCGCCAGCAGCCAAGGGGCCGCGGCAGATACGCAGTATTTT.

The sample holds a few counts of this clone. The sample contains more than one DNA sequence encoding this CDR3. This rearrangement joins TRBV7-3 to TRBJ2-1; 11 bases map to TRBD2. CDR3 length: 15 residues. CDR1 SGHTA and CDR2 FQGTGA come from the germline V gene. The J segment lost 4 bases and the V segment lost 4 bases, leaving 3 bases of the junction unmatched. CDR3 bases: TGTGCCAGCAGCTCCCTAGCGGGGGGTTACAATGAGCAGTTCTTC. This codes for CASSSLAGGYNEQFF.

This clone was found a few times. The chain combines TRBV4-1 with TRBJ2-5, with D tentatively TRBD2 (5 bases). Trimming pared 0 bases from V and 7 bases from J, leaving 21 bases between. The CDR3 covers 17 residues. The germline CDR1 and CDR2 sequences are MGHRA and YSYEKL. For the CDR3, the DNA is TGCGCCAGCAGCCAAGATACGGCTAGCTTACGAGGCGGGACCCAGTACTTC. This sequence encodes CASSQDTASLRGGTQYF.